A single sample is the source of the 26 T cell receptor beta chains below, sequenced in a study of cytomegalovirus exposure and HLA in healthy donors. Some clones are missing from TCRdb's copy, which holds only in-frame ones; the method was immunoSEQ multiplex PCR. Among about 240,000 clones, more than 75% were seen once, and the ten largest hold 0.95% to 1.5%. The specimen was PBMCs. These receptors were obtained from a woman younger than 45 in good health and CMV-seropositive.

The rearrangement uses TRBV19 and TRBJ2-1; TRBD2 is a possible D gene (6 bases). Trimming pared 7 bases from V and 7 bases from J, leaving 11 bases between. The CDR3 is 12 amino acids. CDR1 LNHDA and CDR2 SQIVND come from the germline V gene (reference sequence). The CDR3, as DNA: TGTGCCAGTACCTCCGGGAGTAATGAGCAGTTCTTC. Encoded protein: CASTSGSNEQFF. The variable domain in full, with the rest retrieved from reference TRBV19 and TRBJ2-1, is DGGITQSPKYLFRKEGQNVTLSCEQNLNHDAMYWYRQDPGQGLRLIYYSQIVNDFQKGDIAEGYSVSREKKESFPLTVTSAQKNPTAFYLCASTSGSNEQFFGPGTRLTVL.

The rearrangement uses TRBV23-1 and TRBJ1-1; D perhaps matches TRBD1 (6 bases). TRBV23-1 is annotated as an ORF whose role is uncertain. V was clipped by 2 bases and J by 1 base, with 17 bases between them. The CDR3 contains 17 residues. The CDR3: CASSQATGPLRNTEAFF. DNA for the CDR3: TGCGCCAGCAGTCAAGCGACAGGCCCGTTGAGGAACACTGAAGCTTTCTTT.

This chain joins TRBV28 and TRBJ2-7; possibly TRBD1 for D (5 bases). This CDR3 comprises 16 residues. V was trimmed by 6 bases and J by 0 bases, leaving 18 bases between them. Germline V gene lookup returns CDR1 MDHEN and CDR2 SYDVKM. CDR3 sequence: CASRLTAGLSSYEQYF. CDR3 bases: TGTGCCAGCAGACTAACCGCAGGGTTGTCCTCCTACGAGCAGTACTTC.

The V call is TRBV29-1, the J call TRBJ2-1; 9 nucleotides match TRBD2. Trimming removed 4 bases from V and 12 bases from J; junction bases left unmatched: 16. CDR3 length: 15 amino acids. Per the germline V gene, CDR1 is SQVTM and CDR2 is ANQGSEA. CDR3 in DNA: TGCAGCGTTGGGTTGGCGGGAGGGCCTATTTCCGGGCAGTTCTTC. This codes for CSVGLAGGPISGQFF.

This chain joins TRBV27 and TRBJ1-1; D perhaps matches TRBD1 (6 bases). The CDR3 extends over 14 amino acids. Germline CDR1 MNHEY, CDR2 SMNVEV (reference sequence). V lost 1 base to trimming and J lost 3 bases, with 9 bases between them. The CDR3 DNA sequence: TGTGCCAGCAGTTTATGGGAGGGGGACACTGAAGCTTTCTTT. Protein: CASSLWEGDTEAFF.

CDR3 sequence (DNA): TGTGCCAGCAGGCGGGACAGGGGAGATGGCTACACCTTC. Protein product: CASRRDRGDGYTF. The gene calls are TRBV27 and TRBJ1-2; 10 bases line up with TRBD1. The germline V gene encodes CDR1 MNHEY and CDR2 SMNVEV (reference sequence). Losses at the gene ends were 6 bases for V and 6 bases for J; bases not matched to a gene: 4. This CDR3 contains 13 residues.

At least ten counts were recorded for this clone. The rearrangement joins TRBV30 to TRBJ1-1; tentatively, D is TRBD1 (6 bases). CDR1 GTSNPN and CDR2 SVGIG come from the germline V gene (reference sequence). Trimming took off 2 bases at V and 8 bases at J, with 21 bases between the two ends. This CDR3 has 15 amino acids. CDR3 residues: CAWSPVLGATTEAFF. CDR3 DNA sequence: TGTGCCTGGAGTCCCGTGTTGGGGGCCACGACCGAAGCTTTCTTT.

The chain couples TRBV27 to TRBJ2-7; 7 bases match TRBD1. CDR1 is MNHEY, CDR2 SMNVEV, per germline (reference sequence). This CDR3 has 13 amino acids. The junction had 1 base not matched to a gene; V was cut back by 1 base and J by 4 bases. The CDR3 coding sequence is TGTGCCAGCAGTTTATACAGGGGATACGAGCAGTACTTC. Encoded protein: CASSLYRGYEQYF.

The rearrangement uses TRBV19 and TRBJ2-3, with D tentatively TRBD2 (6 bases). The germline V gene encodes CDR1 LNHDA and CDR2 SQIVND (reference sequence). This CDR3 contains 16 residues. V was pared by 5 bases and J by 3 bases, with 18 bases between. CDR3 sequence: CASSSRDSLGTDTQYF. The CDR3 nucleotides read TGTGCCAGTAGTTCCCGGGACTCCCTAGGGACAGATACGCAGTATTTT.

The chain joins TRBV4-1 to TRBJ2-7; 9 bases match TRBD2. This CDR3 comprises 14 residues. Per the germline V gene, CDR1 is MGHRA and CDR2 is YSYEKL. Trimming took 6 bases from V and 0 from J; bases not matched to a gene: 3. The CDR3 is CASSGGRGSYEQYF. The CDR3 DNA is TGCGCCAGCAGTGGCGGGAGGGGCTCCTACGAGCAGTACTTC.

This chain links TRBV13 with TRBJ2-7; D possibly corresponds to TRBD1 (5 bases). From germline, CDR1 is PRHDT and CDR2 FYEKMQ (reference sequence). Deletions cut 1 base from V and 6 bases from J, with 10 bases between. The CDR3 runs to 13 residues. The CDR3 region has the DNA TGTGCCAGCAGCTTAGTGGGGCCCTCCGAGCAGTACTTC. Its protein product is CASSLVGPSEQYF.

The chain employs TRBV15 and TRBJ1-4; D is unclear. CDR3 length: 16 amino acids. The V gene's germline CDR1 is LNHNV and CDR2 YYDKDF (reference sequence). The V end was cut by 0 bases, the J end by 8 bases, with 16 bases between. In nucleotides, the CDR3 is TGTGCCACCAGCAGAGACTTTGGAGCGATCTCGGAAAAACTGTTTTTT. As protein: CATSRDFGAISEKLFF.

DNA of the CDR3: TGTGCCAGTGGGACTGCCGATGGTGACACTGAAGCTTTCTTT. It translates to CASGTADGDTEAFF. V gene TRBV13 combines with J gene TRBJ1-1, with D maybe TRBD1 (5 bases). The CDR3 sequence is 14 residues long. Germline assignment: CDR1 PRHDT and CDR2 FYEKMQ (reference sequence). Trimming took 9 bases from V and 3 from J, leaving 17 bases between them.

The J gene is TRBJ2-2, the V gene TRBV10-1, with 8 bases matching TRBD1. The CDR3 covers 18 residues. Germline CDR1 is WNHNN and CDR2 is SYGVQD (reference sequence). V lost 6 bases and J lost 0; bases outside the gene matches: 12. DNA for the CDR3: TGCGCCAGCAGCGAACCGCCAGGGACAGGTTCGAACACCGGGGAGCTGTTTTTT. This translates into CASSEPPGTGSNTGELFF.

J is TRBJ1-3 and V is TRBV4-1; tentative D call: TRBD1 (5 bases). From germline, CDR1 is MGHRA and CDR2 YSYEKL. There are 17 residues in the CDR3. Trimming removed 3 bases from V and 0 bases from J, with 15 bases in between. The CDR3 spells CASSQGLQGSSGNTIYF. The CDR3 DNA reads TGCGCCAGCAGCCAGGGGTTGCAGGGTAGCTCTGGAAACACCATATATTTT.

The chain employs TRBV28 and TRBJ2-1; TRBD2 aligns across 9 bases. V was pared by 7 bases and J by 7 bases, with 11 bases of the junction left unmatched. The germline V gene has CDR1 MDHEN and CDR2 SYDVKM. This CDR3 spans 15 amino acids. CDR3 coding DNA: TGTGCCAGCACCTTAGCGGGAGAGGGGTTTAATGAGCAGTTCTTC. Its translation is CASTLAGEGFNEQFF.

The chain carries TRBV10-3 and TRBJ2-1; perhaps TRBD2 as D (5 bases). The CDR3 has 12 residues. Trimming shortened V by 9 bases and J by 7 bases, and 13 bases separated the two germline ends. Germline assignment: CDR1 ENHRY and CDR2 SYGVKD. CDR3 nucleotide sequence: TGTGCCATACGTTGGGGAGCGAATGAGCAGTTCTTC. Translated, it gives CAIRWGANEQFF.

The chain carries TRBV15 and TRBJ2-7; 7 positions match TRBD2. From germline, CDR1 is LNHNV and CDR2 YYDKDF (reference sequence). The CDR3 extends over 17 amino acids. The V and J ends lost 1 base and 1 base, in that order; junction bases with no gene match: 10. CDR3: CATSRVVGTTSSYEQYF. The CDR3 nucleotides read TGTGCCACCAGCAGAGTTGTAGGGACTACGTCATCCTACGAGCAGTACTTC.

This clone showed up just once. The chain employs TRBV28 and TRBJ1-5; D gene ambiguous. Trimming cost V 4 bases and J 0 bases, with 10 bases left between them. The CDR3 sequence is 15 residues long. The germline gives CDR1 MDHEN, CDR2 SYDVKM. The CDR3 region has the DNA TGTGCCAGCAGTTGGAGGGATTATAGCAATCAGCCCCAGCATTTT. Amino acids: CASSWRDYSNQPQHF.

This chain joins TRBV10-2 and TRBJ1-5; D perhaps matches TRBD1 (6 bases). Germline V gives CDR1 WSHSY, CDR2 SAAADI. There are 14 residues in the CDR3. V was trimmed by 8 bases and J by 6 bases, leaving 17 bases between them. The chain's CDR3 is CASSSTGITQPQHF. In nucleotides, the CDR3 is TGCGCCAGCTCGTCGACAGGCATTACTCAGCCCCAGCATTTT.

This chain connects TRBV11-3 to TRBJ1-3; D ambiguous. The CDR3 contains 12 residues. CDR1 and CDR2 from the germline V gene are SGHNT and YENEEA. V was cut by 5 bases and J by 4 bases, with 6 bases left in between. CDR3 DNA: TGTGCCAGCAGCCCCTCCGGAAACACCATATATTTT. Translation gives CASSPSGNTIYF.

The rearrangement uses TRBV23-1 and TRBJ2-7, with 10 nucleotides matching TRBD1. TRBV23-1 is an open reading frame, and its role is uncertain. The CDR3 has 16 residues. V trimming: 1 base; J trimming: 5 bases; junction bases outside the gene matches: 8. The CDR3 DNA is TGCGCCAGCAGTCAATATGGGGGGACAGGGGACCACGAGCAGTACTTC. Amino acid sequence: CASSQYGGTGDHEQYF.

This chain uses TRBV4-1 with TRBJ1-1, with D possibly matching TRBD1 (6 bases). Germline V gene sequence: CDR1 MGHRA, CDR2 YSYEKL. V was cut by 0 bases and J by 4 bases, with 18 bases left in between. The CDR3 is made up of 17 amino acids. The DNA for the CDR3 is TGCGCCAGCAGCCAAGATCGTATGCAGGGGCTCGGCACTGAAGCTTTCTTT. Translation gives CASSQDRMQGLGTEAFF.

CDR3 DNA sequence: TGTGCCAGCAGCCCAACAACCCTCGGAGGGTCTGAAGCTTTCTTT. The encoded protein is CASSPTTLGGSEAFF. The V call is TRBV7-3, the J call TRBJ1-1; D is undetermined. The V end lost 5 bases, the J end lost 6 bases, and 19 bases lay between the germline ends. Germline V lookup: CDR1 SGHTA, CDR2 FQGTGA. The CDR3 is 15 residues long.

Here the CDR3 reads CASSDRRDIGIPQHF. The CDR3 DNA reads as TGTGCCAGCAGTGACCGACGGGACATCGGCATTCCCCAGCATTTT. V usage is TRBV6-4 and J usage is TRBJ1-5, with D possibly TRBD1 on 6 matching bases. Between the trimmed V and J ends, which lost 2 bases and 10 bases, there was a span of 18 bases. Germline loops: CDR1 MRHNA, CDR2 SNTAGT. The CDR3 has 15 residues.

The rearrangement uses TRBV19 and TRBJ2-1; 8 bases match TRBD2. Trimming removed 3 bases from V and 4 bases from J; junction bases left unmatched: 11. The CDR3 is 17 amino acids. CDR1 is LNHDA and CDR2 is SQIVND in the germline V gene (reference sequence). CDR3 sequence reads: CASSIHLLAELYNEQFF. DNA for the CDR3: TGTGCCAGTAGTATCCACTTACTAGCGGAACTATACAATGAGCAGTTCTTC.